Presented here are 10 T cell receptor beta chains from one specimen sequenced in a study of radiotherapy plus CTLA-4 blockade in lung cancer. Assay used: immunoSEQ multiplex PCR; TCRdb lists only in-frame clones, some missing. The top ten clones hold 3% to 4% of a sample with around 100,000 clones, 81% of them seen once. The sequencing used peripheral blood, collected from a patient treated with radiotherapy plus ipilimumab. Receptor source: a human donor with non-small cell lung cancer that progressed on radiotherapy plus ipilimumab. Some clones in this sample may be carry-over from other donors' samples.

This clone appeared once. The CDR3 bases are TGCAGCGTACCGGGACCAAAAACGTCGGATACGCAGTATTTT. Translating it yields CSVPGPKTSDTQYF. The J gene is TRBJ2-3, the V gene TRBV29-1; D tentatively reads TRBD1 or TRBD2 (5 bases each). Germline values: CDR1 SQVTM, CDR2 ANQGSEA. V gave up 6 bases and J gave up 6 bases, with 19 bases separating them. The CDR3 covers 14 residues.

This clone was detected only once. This sample also contains other DNA sequences that code for the same CDR3. The chain is built from TRBV5-1 and TRBJ1-5; D gene uncertain. Germline CDR1 and CDR2: SGHRS and YFSETQ. The ends were cut back, 2 bases at V and 2 bases at J, with 5 bases in the middle. The CDR3 covers 13 residues. The CDR3 sequence is CASSFDGNQPQHF. CDR3 DNA sequence: TGCGCCAGCAGCTTTGACGGCAATCAGCCCCAGCATTTT. Looking up the rest from reference TRBV5-1 and TRBJ1-5 gives the full variable domain: KAGVTQTPRYLIKTRGQQVTLSCSPISGHRSVSWYQQTPGQGLQFLFEYFSETQRNKGNFPGRFSGRQFSNSRSEMNVSTLELGDSALYLCASSFDGNQPQHFGDGTRLSIL.

The chain combines TRBV11-1 with TRBJ2-3, with no clear D. The CDR3 is 12 amino acids. Germline CDR1 reads SGHAT; CDR2 reads FQDESV (reference sequence). V was pared by 5 bases and J by 3 bases, with 6 bases between. This CDR3 reads CASSINTDTQYF. The CDR3, as DNA: TGTGCCAGCAGCATCAATACAGATACGCAGTATTTT.

This clone was recorded once. The genes are TRBV6-6 and TRBJ1-4; D ambiguous. The CDR3 loop spans 14 amino acids. The germline V gene has CDR1 MNHNY and CDR2 SVGAGI (reference sequence). The V and J ends lost 4 bases and 5 bases respectively, with 11 bases between them. The CDR3 loop reads CASSSPGRNEKLFF. In DNA, the CDR3 is TGTGCCAGCAGTTCGCCAGGAAGGAATGAAAAACTGTTTTTT.

A note on this clone: One end of the junction fails to match germline, which may point to a read error. V usage is TRBV7-7 and J usage is TRBJ2-2; possibly TRBD1 or TRBD2 for D (6 bases each). CDR3 length equals 15 residues. Germline V lookup: CDR1 SSHAT, CDR2 FNYEAQ (reference sequence). Here the CDR3 DNA reads TGTGCTAGCAGCTTAGGGGGGCTTGGCACCGGGGAGCTGTTTTTT. It translates to CASSLGGLGTGELFF.

In its sample, this clone was seen a few times. V and J are TRBV15 and TRBJ2-7; the D call may be TRBD1 or TRBD2 (7 bases each). V lost 1 base to trimming and J lost 5 bases, with 15 bases between them. In germline, CDR1 is LNHNV, CDR2 YYDKDF (reference sequence). The CDR3 is 15 residues long. The CDR3 reads CATSRGGEGANEQYF. Here the CDR3 DNA reads TGTGCCACCAGCAGAGGTGGGGAGGGGGCCAACGAGCAGTACTTC. The variable domain in full, with the rest retrieved from reference TRBV15 and TRBJ2-7, is DAMVIQNPRYQVTQFGKPVTLSCSQTLNHNVMYWYQQKSSQAPKLLFHYYDKDFNNEADTPDNFQSRRPNTSFCFLDIRSPGLGDTAMYLCATSRGGEGANEQYFGPGTRLTVT.

On this clone: Other DNA sequences in this specimen translate into the identical CDR3. CDR3 sequence reads: CASSLGQNYGYTF. CDR3 DNA: TGTGCCAGCAGCTTGGGGCAGAACTATGGCTACACCTTC. V is TRBV5-6 and J is TRBJ1-2; D remains ambiguous. The CDR3 is 13 amino acids. V lost 0 bases, J lost 2 bases, and 5 bases lay in between. Germline-derived CDR1 and CDR2 are SGHDT and YYEEEE. Filled out from reference TRBV5-6 and TRBJ1-2, the complete variable domain reads DAGVTQSPTHLIKTRGQQVTLRCSPKSGHDTVSWYQQALGQGPQFIFQYYEEEERQRGNFPDRFSGHQFPNYSSELNVNALLLGDSALYLCASSLGQNYGYTFGSGTRLTVV.

This clone was counted once. The V call is TRBV7-9, the J call TRBJ2-3; perhaps TRBD1 as D (5 bases). The germline V gene has CDR1 SEHNR and CDR2 FQNEAQ (reference sequence). V lost 6 bases and J 2 bases, leaving 15 bases between the germline ends. This CDR3 is built from 15 residues. The CDR3 DNA reads TGTGCCAGCAGTCCACCAGGGATTTCCACAGATACGCAGTATTTT. This sequence encodes CASSPPGISTDTQYF.

V usage is TRBV4-2 and J usage is TRBJ1-4, with a tentative D call TRBD1 (6 bases). V was trimmed by 0 bases and J by 6 bases, leaving 17 bases between them. This CDR3 contains 17 residues. Germline CDR1 is LGHNA and CDR2 is YNFKEQ. The CDR3 spells CASSQDVGQAGDEKLFF. The CDR3 DNA reads as TGTGCCAGCAGCCAAGATGTGGGTCAGGCAGGGGATGAAAAACTGTTTTTT.

The chain joins TRBV5-1 to TRBJ2-1; TRBD1 might be the D (5 bases). Trimming shortened V by 0 bases and J by 5 bases, and 15 bases separated the two germline ends. The germline V gene has CDR1 SGHRS and CDR2 YFSETQ. The CDR3 length is 16 residues. CDR3 sequence reads: CASSLAVGQIHNEQFF. The CDR3 DNA follows: TGCGCCAGCAGCTTGGCCGTGGGGCAAATCCACAATGAGCAGTTCTTC.